The 24 T cell receptor beta chains below all came from one sample that was sequenced in a study of cytomegalovirus exposure and HLA in healthy donors. Use of 60 Vbeta and 13 Jbeta primers characterized the PCR. Libraries were prepared by immunoSEQ multiplex PCR; TCRdb keeps only in-frame clonotypes and omits some of them. Its listing shows 40,000 to 55,000 clones. Specimen: PBMCs. The receptors shown here come from a male donor in good health and CMV-seropositive.

This chain links TRBV6-5 with TRBJ1-4, with a weak D call TRBD1 (5 bases). V shed 6 bases and J shed 4 bases, with 12 bases lying between them. The CDR3 has 14 residues. Germline V gives CDR1 MNHEY, CDR2 SVGAGI. The CDR3 region has the DNA TGTGCCAGCAGCCTACAGGATAATAATGAAAAACTGTTTTTT. Its protein product is CASSLQDNNEKLFF.

The chain has TRBV18 and TRBJ2-7; 7 bases align to TRBD1. The germline V gene encodes CDR1 KGHSH and CDR2 LQKENI. This CDR3 comprises 18 residues. V lost 0 bases to trimming and J lost 0 bases; unmatched junction nucleotides: 11. CDR3 sequence reads: CASSPPGMTGTRSYEQYF. DNA of the CDR3: TGTGCCAGCTCACCACCGGGTATGACAGGGACGCGCTCCTACGAGCAGTACTTC.

This clone is labeled medium-sized based on frequency. The chain uses TRBV28 and TRBJ1-2; TRBD1 matches 8 bases. V shed 5 bases and J 6 bases; nucleotides not matched to a gene: 11. The CDR3 is 15 residues long. CDR1 MDHEN and CDR2 SYDVKM come from the germline V gene. The CDR3 loop is CASSAPGQGRNGYTF. CDR3 DNA sequence: TGTGCCAGCAGTGCCCCAGGACAGGGAAGAAATGGCTACACCTTC.

This chain joins TRBV9 and TRBJ1-4; D is possibly TRBD1 (5 bases). CDR3 length equals 15 residues. Germline CDR1 SGDLS, CDR2 YYNGEE. Trimming pared 2 bases from V and 1 base from J, leaving 9 bases between. The CDR3, as DNA: TGTGCCAGCAGCGTCAGGGAGGGAACTAATGAAAAACTGTTTTTT. This codes for CASSVREGTNEKLFF.

The chain is built from TRBV28 and TRBJ1-3, with a possible D match to TRBD1 (5 bases). CDR3 length equals 16 residues. The germline V and J ends were trimmed by 6 bases and 8 bases, with 23 bases remaining between them. Germline V gives CDR1 MDHEN, CDR2 SYDVKM. The CDR3 here is CASRTASGTKTDTIYF. Here the CDR3 DNA reads TGTGCCAGCAGGACAGCGAGTGGGACTAAAACGGACACCATATATTTT.

This sequence joins TRBV10-3 and TRBJ2-7; 12 nucleotides align to TRBD2. CDR3 length: 15 amino acids. The J segment lost 4 bases and the V segment lost 2 bases, leaving 3 bases of the junction unmatched. Germline V gene sequence: CDR1 ENHRY, CDR2 SYGVKD. Written as DNA, the CDR3 is TGTGCCATCAGTGAGCCGGGGACTAGCGGGTACGAGCAGTACTTC. This encodes CAISEPGTSGYEQYF.

This chain links TRBV10-3 with TRBJ1-5, with no clear D. The length of the CDR3 is 13 residues. The V end was cut by 3 bases, the J end by 5 bases, with 8 bases between. Germline-derived CDR1 and CDR2 are ENHRY and SYGVKD. The CDR3 bases are TGTGCCATCAGTGACGGGGTAGATCAGCCCCAGCATTTT. Translated: CAISDGVDQPQHF.

The genes are TRBV29-1 and TRBJ2-7; weak D call: TRBD1 (6 bases). This CDR3 has 11 amino acids. V was shortened by 7 bases and J by 1 base, with 8 bases between the two germline ends. Germline V CDR1 and CDR2: SQVTM, ANQGSEA. The CDR3 nucleotides read TGCAGCGCTGGACAGTCCTACGAGCAGTACTTC. Encoded protein: CSAGQSYEQYF.

V gene TRBV11-2 combines with J gene TRBJ2-7; 8 bases map to TRBD1. The junction had 9 bases not matched to a gene; V was cut back by 6 bases and J by 5 bases. Looked up from germline, CDR1 is SGHAT and CDR2 is FQNNGV. The CDR3 is made up of 14 amino acids. CDR3 loop: CASRLGQGVDEQYF. CDR3 bases: TGTGCCAGCAGACTCGGACAGGGAGTGGACGAGCAGTACTTC.

The chain recombines TRBV5-5 with TRBJ1-2; TRBD1 matches 7 bases. Germline V gene data show CDR1 as SGHKS and CDR2 as YYEKEE (reference sequence). CDR3 length equals 13 residues. Unmatched junction bases numbered 7, after V lost 3 bases and J lost 8 bases. CDR3 sequence: CASSWTGVKGYTF. The CDR3 DNA follows: TGTGCCAGCAGCTGGACAGGCGTCAAGGGCTACACCTTC.

The chain is built from TRBV6-4 and TRBJ2-3, with D unclear. This CDR3 has 13 residues. Germline CDR1 and CDR2: MRHNA and SNTAGT. The V gene lost 2 bases and the J gene lost 3 bases, with 6 bases spanning the gap. The CDR3 DNA follows: TGTGCCAGCAGTGACGCGGTTACAGATACGCAGTATTTT. This translates into CASSDAVTDTQYF.

The V call is TRBV5-1, the J call TRBJ2-7; D perhaps matches TRBD2 (6 bases). The CDR3 is 15 residues long. Germline loops: CDR1 SGHRS, CDR2 YFSETQ. Trimming removed 0 bases from V and 4 bases from J, with 14 bases in between. The CDR3 nucleotides are TGCGCCAGCAGCTTGGAGCCAGGGACTTTTTACGAGCAGTACTTC. It codes for CASSLEPGTFYEQYF.

The chain is built from TRBV2 and TRBJ1-5, with 9 positions matching TRBD1. Per the germline V gene, CDR1 is SNHLY and CDR2 is FYNNEI. V shed 4 bases and J 5 bases; nucleotides not matched to a gene: 6. The CDR3 sequence is 15 residues long. CDR3 bases: TGTGCCAGCAGTGGTCGACAGGGGGTTTATCAGCCCCAGCATTTT. Translating gives CASSGRQGVYQPQHF.

This chain joins TRBV27 and TRBJ2-3; 10 nucleotides line up with TRBD2. Germline CDR1 is MNHEY and CDR2 is SMNVEV (reference sequence). The CDR3 has 16 residues. J gave up 5 bases and V 6 bases, and 11 bases lay outside the gene matches. The CDR3 here is CASRSSPGLALDTQYF. The DNA of the CDR3 is TGTGCCAGCAGATCTTCTCCGGGACTAGCGTTAGATACGCAGTATTTT.

This chain joins TRBV30 and TRBJ2-5; D not resolved. Germline V lookup: CDR1 GTSNPN, CDR2 SVGIG (reference sequence). Trimming left V 0 bases short and J 1 base short, with 6 bases between. The CDR3 covers 13 residues. The CDR3 spells CAWSVYSQETQYF. CDR3 coding DNA: TGTGCCTGGAGTGTATATAGCCAAGAGACCCAGTACTTC.

The chain is built from TRBV4-2 and TRBJ2-5, with D possibly being TRBD2 (5 bases). Matching the DNA end better, TRBJ2-7 makes the J call doubtful. Germline assignment: CDR1 LGHNA and CDR2 YNFKEQ. This CDR3 is built from 16 residues. The CDR3 loop reads CASSQDRSGSSYEQYF. In nucleotides, the CDR3 is TGTGCCAGCAGCCAAGACAGATCGGGAAGCTCCTACGAGCAGTACTTC.

The chain joins TRBV6-5 to TRBJ1-5, with D unresolved. Trimming left V 4 bases short and J 0 bases short, with 7 bases between. The germline V gene has CDR1 MNHEY and CDR2 SVGAGI. The CDR3 extends over 14 amino acids. CDR3: CASSSRSSNQPQHF. The CDR3 DNA sequence: TGTGCCAGCAGTTCGCGGAGTAGCAATCAGCCCCAGCATTTT.

The chain combines TRBV7-8 with TRBJ1-1; D is unresolved. With 2 bases removed from V and 2 bases from J, the gap between germline ends came to 15 bases. The CDR3 is 16 residues long. Germline CDR1 is SGHVS and CDR2 is FQNEAQ. In nucleotides, the CDR3 is TGTGCCAGCAGCTTACGGTTTTCCGCACCCAACACTGAAGCTTTCTTT. This encodes CASSLRFSAPNTEAFF.

The rearrangement links TRBV19 to TRBJ1-1; D gene unclear. Germline V lookup: CDR1 LNHDA, CDR2 SQIVND (reference sequence). V was trimmed by 4 bases and J by 1 base, leaving 19 bases between them. The length of the CDR3 is 17 residues. The CDR3 DNA is TGTGCCAGTAGTACCCACGGAGGTGGTTCGAGGAACACTGAAGCTTTCTTT. Its translation: CASSTHGGGSRNTEAFF.

V and J are TRBV6-4 and TRBJ2-3; 8 nucleotides agree with TRBD1. The CDR3 extends over 14 amino acids. Trimming cost V 4 bases and J 8 bases; bases outside gene matches: 8. Germline assignment: CDR1 MRHNA and CDR2 SNTAGT. CDR3 residues: CASSATGGESTQYF. The CDR3 region has the DNA TGTGCCAGCAGTGCCACAGGGGGAGAGAGTACGCAGTATTTT.

The chain carries TRBV13 and TRBJ2-1; 10 positions agree with TRBD2. The germline V gene encodes CDR1 PRHDT and CDR2 FYEKMQ (reference sequence). The CDR3 spans 14 residues. V gave up 2 bases and J gave up 8 bases; unmatched junction bases: 3. CDR3 DNA sequence: TGTGCCAGCAGCTTAAGCGGGGGGGCCGATGAGCAGTTCTTC. This translates into CASSLSGGADEQFF.

CDR3 in amino acids: CASSLNYEQYF. Written as DNA, the CDR3 is TGTGCCAGCAGTCTAAACTACGAGCAGTACTTC. The chain combines TRBV4-2 with TRBJ2-7; D is unclear. V was pared by 6 bases and J by 3 bases, with 6 bases between. CDR1 and CDR2 from the germline V gene are LGHNA and YNFKEQ. This CDR3 has 11 residues.

The rearrangement joins TRBV19 to TRBJ2-7; maybe TRBD2 (7 bases). Germline CDR1 is LNHDA and CDR2 is SQIVND (reference sequence). The CDR3 is made up of 15 amino acids. The V and J ends lost 3 bases and 3 bases respectively, with 15 bases between them. CDR3 bases: TGTGCCAGTAGTATCCGCGGGGGCCTTTACTACGAGCAGTACTTC. Its protein is CASSIRGGLYYEQYF.

V is TRBV29-1 and J is TRBJ1-1; 8 nucleotides agree with TRBD1. The CDR3 sequence is 12 residues long. Germline V gives CDR1 SQVTM, CDR2 ANQGSEA. The CDR3 protein is CSSRGPNTEAFF. The DNA for the CDR3 is TGCTCAAGCAGGGGGCCGAACACTGAAGCTTTCTTT.